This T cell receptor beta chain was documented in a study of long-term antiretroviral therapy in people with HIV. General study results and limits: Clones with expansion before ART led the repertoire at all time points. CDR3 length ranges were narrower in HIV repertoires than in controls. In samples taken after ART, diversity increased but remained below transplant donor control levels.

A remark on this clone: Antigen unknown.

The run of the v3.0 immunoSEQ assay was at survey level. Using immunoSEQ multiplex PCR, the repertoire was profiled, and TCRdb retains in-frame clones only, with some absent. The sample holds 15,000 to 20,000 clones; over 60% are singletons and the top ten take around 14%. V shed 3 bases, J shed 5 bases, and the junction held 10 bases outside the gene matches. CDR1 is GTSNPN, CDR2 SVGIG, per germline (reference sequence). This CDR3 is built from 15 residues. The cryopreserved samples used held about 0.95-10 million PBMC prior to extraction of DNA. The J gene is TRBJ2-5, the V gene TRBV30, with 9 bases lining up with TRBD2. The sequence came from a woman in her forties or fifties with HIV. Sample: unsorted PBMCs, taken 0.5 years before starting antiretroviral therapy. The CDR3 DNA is TGTGCCTGGAGGCCTCTAGCGGGGTCAAGGGAGACCCAGTACTTC. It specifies CAWRPLAGSRETQYF.